This is a list of T cell receptor beta chains from one sample in a study of T cell changes during pregnancy in multiple sclerosis. Assay used: immunoSEQ multiplex PCR; TCRdb lists only in-frame clones, some missing. The profile shows roughly 30,000 clones, around 90% of them singletons. The sequenced sample was CD8+ T cells from peripheral blood mononuclear cells, obtained before pregnancy. The receptors originated from a female donor with multiple sclerosis, enrolled in a pregnancy study. Both conserved end residues are part of each CDR3. The D gene is left open where the match is weak. Expanded clones get a size class; other rows say once, few or many, or leave the size out.

NA	TRBV10-2	NA	TRBJ2-7	TGCGCCAGCAGTGAGTCGAAGCCATCCGATGGCTCCTACGAGCAGTACTTC	CASSESKPSDGSYEQYF
NA	TRBV9	NA	TRBJ1-4	TGTGCCAGCAGCGTAGAGGACAGCTCGGAAAAACTGTTTTTT	CASSVEDSSEKLFF
NA	TRBV7-7	TRBD2	TRBJ2-5	TGTGCTAGCAGCTTAGCGCCTAGCGGGGGGGAACAAGAGACCCAGTACTTC	CASSLAPSGGEQETQYF
NA	TRBV7-9	NA	TRBJ2-7	TGTGCCAGCAGCTTGGGGTCTGAGGGCTTAATTTCCTACGAGCAGTACTTC	CASSLGSEGLISYEQYF
few	TRBV7-9	NA	TRBJ1-1	TGTGCCAGCAGCCCGTCGGGGGGCAGTCCTGAAGCTTTCTTT	CASSPSGGSPEAFF
NA	TRBV6-4	TRBD2	TRBJ2-1	TGTGCCAGCAGCCTCCTAGCGGGGGGGCCCAATGAGCAGTTCTTC	CASSLLAGGPNEQFF
NA	TRBV5-4	TRBD1	TRBJ1-2	TGTGCCAGCAGCGACGGACAGGGATTCTATGGCTACACCTTC	CASSDGQGFYGYTF
NA	TRBV19	TRBD1	TRBJ1-1	TGTGCCAGTAGTATCCGACAGGGGGCGCTTCGGAACACTGAAGCTTTCTTT	CASSIRQGALRNTEAFF
NA	TRBV5-6	TRBD1	TRBJ2-1	TGTGCCAGCACCCCCTCCTTGGGGACAGGGGGCTTGGAGCAGTTCTTC	CASTPSLGTGGLEQFF
NA	TRBV5-1	TRBD1	TRBJ2-5	TGCGCCAGCAGCTTATCCCGACAGGGACCGTACCAAGAGACCCAGTACTTC	CASSLSRQGPYQETQYF
NA	TRBV4-1	TRBD1	TRBJ1-1	TGCGCCAGCAGCCAGAGAGACAGGGGGCGAGGGGAAGCTTTCTTT	CASSQRDRGRGEAFF
NA	TRBV13	NA	TRBJ1-1	TGTGCCAGCAGCTTAGAGGGGATTGAAGCTTTCTTT	CASSLEGIEAFF
NA	TRBV27	NA	TRBJ1-2	TGTGCCAGCAGTTTTGGAGGAGCTGGCTATGGCTACACCTTC	CASSFGGAGYGYTF
NA	TRBV19	NA	TRBJ1-1	TGTGCCAGTAGTATGGGCCCCCTCACTGAAGCTTTCTTT	CASSMGPLTEAFF
NA	TRBV9	TRBD1	TRBJ1-2	TGTGCCAGCAGCGTAGGACAGGGGGAAGTCGGGGGCTACACCTTC	CASSVGQGEVGGYTF
NA	TRBV30	NA	TRBJ2-5	TGTGCCTGGAGTGTGGGCAGCCAAGAGACCCAGTACTTC	CAWSVGSQETQYF
NA	TRBV15	TRBD1	TRBJ2-7	TGTGCCACCAGCAGCCTCCGGGACAGCCGACTCGAGCAGTACTTC	CATSSLRDSRLEQYF
NA	TRBV29-1	NA	TRBJ2-7	TGCAGCGTTGAAGAAGGAGGGGGCGGCGAGCAGTACTTC	CSVEEGGGGEQYF
NA	TRBV11-2	TRBD2	TRBJ2-3	TGTGCCAGCAGCCGCGTTGGCGGGGGGACCACGGATACGCAGTATTTT	CASSRVGGGTTDTQYF
NA	TRBV6-1	NA	TRBJ1-5	TGTGCCAGCAGTGAATTGCGGACTTCCAGCTTGACCCAGCATTTT	CASSELRTSSLTQHF
NA	TRBV6-5	NA	TRBJ1-2	TGTGCCAGCAGTTACTCGGCGGGATTCTATGGCTACACCTTC	CASSYSAGFYGYTF
NA	TRBV10-3	TRBD1	TRBJ1-2	TGTGCCATCAGTGTCAGGACAGGGGGTAACTATGGCTACACCTTC	CAISVRTGGNYGYTF
NA	TRBV6-6	NA	TRBJ2-7	TGTGCCAGCAGCCCGGGTCGCTCCTACGAGCAATACTTC	CASSPGRSYEQYF
NA	TRBV7-2	TRBD1	TRBJ2-1	TGTGCCAGCAGCTTAGCGTCCCAGGGGGCGATTCATGAGCAGTTCTTC	CASSLASQGAIHEQFF
once	TRBV13	TRBD2	TRBJ2-3	TGTGCCAGCAGCTTAGGGACTAGCGTCGGTACAGATACGCAGTATTTT	CASSLGTSVGTDTQYF
NA	TRBV10-3	TRBD2	TRBJ2-5	TGTGCCATCAGTGCACTAGCGGGGGGCCAAGAGACCCAGTACTTC	CAISALAGGQETQYF
NA	TRBV6-5	NA	TRBJ1-2	TGTGCCAGCAGTCGAGACAGACACCCTTATGGCTACACCTTC	CASSRDRHPYGYTF
NA	TRBV7-9	TRBD1	TRBJ2-1	TGTGCCAGCGCAGGTGCTGACAGGGGGTGGAATGAGCAGTTCTTC	CASAGADRGWNEQFF
NA	TRBV19	NA	TRBJ1-4	TGTGCCAGTAGTATTTTCGGTGGCGCTACAGGGATAGGGGATGAAAAACTGTTTTTT	CASSIFGGATGIGDEKLFF
few	TRBV6-1	NA	TRBJ2-1	TGTGCCAGCAGTGAAAGAATGAGATCTGAGCAGTTCTTC	CASSERMRSEQFF
NA	TRBV27	TRBD2	TRBJ2-3	TGTGCCAGCAGTTATGTCAGCGGGGTTCGAGATACGCAGTATTTT	CASSYVSGVRDTQYF
NA	TRBV9	NA	TRBJ1-2	TGTGCCAGCAGTGCCCAGGGGTCTGGCTATGGCTACACCTTC	CASSAQGSGYGYTF
NA	TRBV9	TRBD1	TRBJ1-1	TGTGCCAGCAGCGCCCCCCTGGGCAGGGGGGTAACTGAAGCTTTCTTT	CASSAPLGRGVTEAFF
NA	TRBV18	NA	TRBJ2-5	TGTGCCAGCTCACCAGTCTCGTCGCGGGGCTCTGGCCAAGAGACCCAGTACTTC	CASSPVSSRGSGQETQYF